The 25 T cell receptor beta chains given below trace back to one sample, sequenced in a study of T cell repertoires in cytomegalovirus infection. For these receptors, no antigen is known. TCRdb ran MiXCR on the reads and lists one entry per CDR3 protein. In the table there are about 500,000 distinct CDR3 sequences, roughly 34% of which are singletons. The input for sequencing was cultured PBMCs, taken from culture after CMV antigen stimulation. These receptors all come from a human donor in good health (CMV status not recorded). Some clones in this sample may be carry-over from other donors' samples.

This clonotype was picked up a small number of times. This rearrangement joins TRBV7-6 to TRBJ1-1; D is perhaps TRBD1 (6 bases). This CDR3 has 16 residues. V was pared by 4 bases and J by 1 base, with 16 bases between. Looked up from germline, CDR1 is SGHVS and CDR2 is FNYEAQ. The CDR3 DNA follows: TGTGCCAGCAGCTCCGGGGGCGCCCGGTCGAACACTGAAGCTTTCTTT. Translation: CASSSGGARSNTEAFF.

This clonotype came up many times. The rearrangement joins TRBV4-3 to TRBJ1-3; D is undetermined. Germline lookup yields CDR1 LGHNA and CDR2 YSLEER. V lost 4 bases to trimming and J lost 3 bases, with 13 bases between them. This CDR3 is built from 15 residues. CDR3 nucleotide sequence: TGCGCCAGCAGCCGGCACCGAGGAGATGGAAACACCATATATTTT. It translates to CASSRHRGDGNTIYF.

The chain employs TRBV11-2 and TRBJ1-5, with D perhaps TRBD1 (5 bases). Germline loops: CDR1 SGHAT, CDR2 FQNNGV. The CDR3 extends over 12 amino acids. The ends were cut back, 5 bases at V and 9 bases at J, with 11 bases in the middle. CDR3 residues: CASSQGVLPQHF. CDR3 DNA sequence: TGTGCCAGCAGCCAAGGGGTGTTGCCCCAGCATTTT.

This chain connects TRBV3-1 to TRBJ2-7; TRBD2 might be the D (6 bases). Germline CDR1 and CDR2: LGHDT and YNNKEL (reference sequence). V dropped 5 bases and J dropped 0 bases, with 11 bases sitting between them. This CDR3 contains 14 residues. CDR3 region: CASSVGTFSYEQYF. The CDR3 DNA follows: TGTGCCAGCAGCGTCGGGACTTTCTCCTACGAGCAGTACTTC.

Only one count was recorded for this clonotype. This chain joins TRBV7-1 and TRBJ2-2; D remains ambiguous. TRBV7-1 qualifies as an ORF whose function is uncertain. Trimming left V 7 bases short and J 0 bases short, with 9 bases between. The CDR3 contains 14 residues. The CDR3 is CASTEEANTGELFF. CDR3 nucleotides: TGTGCCAGCACCGAGGAAGCGAACACCGGGGAGCTGTTTTTT.

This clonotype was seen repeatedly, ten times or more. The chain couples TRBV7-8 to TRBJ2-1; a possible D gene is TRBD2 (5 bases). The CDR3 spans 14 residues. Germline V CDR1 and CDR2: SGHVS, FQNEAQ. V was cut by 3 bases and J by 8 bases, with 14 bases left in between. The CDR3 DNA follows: TGTGCCAGCAGCTTCGGTGGGAGTGTCGATGAGCAGTTCTTC. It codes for CASSFGGSVDEQFF. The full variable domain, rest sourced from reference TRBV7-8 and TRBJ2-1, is GAGVSQSPRYKVAKRGQDVALRCDPISGHVSLFWYQQALGQGPEFLTYFQNEAQLDKSGLPSDRFFAERPEGSVSTLKIQRTQQEDSAVYLCASSFGGSVDEQFFGPGTRLTVL.

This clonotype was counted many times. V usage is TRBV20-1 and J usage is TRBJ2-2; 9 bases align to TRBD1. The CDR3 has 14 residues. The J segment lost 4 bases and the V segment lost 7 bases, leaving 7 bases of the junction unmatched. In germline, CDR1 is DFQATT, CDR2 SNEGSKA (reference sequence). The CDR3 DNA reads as TGCAGTGTCCCCGACAGGGGGGGCACCGGGGAGCTGTTTTTT. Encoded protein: CSVPDRGGTGELFF.

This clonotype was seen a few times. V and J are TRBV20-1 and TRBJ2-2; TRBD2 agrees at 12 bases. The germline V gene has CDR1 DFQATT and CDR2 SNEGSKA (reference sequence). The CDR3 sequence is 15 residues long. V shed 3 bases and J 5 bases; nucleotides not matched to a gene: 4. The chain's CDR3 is CSASASGRGTGELFF. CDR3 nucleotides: TGCAGTGCTAGCGCTAGCGGGAGGGGTACCGGGGAGCTGTTTTTT.

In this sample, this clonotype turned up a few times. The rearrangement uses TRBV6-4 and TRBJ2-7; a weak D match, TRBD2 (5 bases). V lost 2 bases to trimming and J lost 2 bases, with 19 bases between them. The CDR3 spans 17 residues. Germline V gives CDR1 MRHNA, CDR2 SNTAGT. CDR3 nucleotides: TGTGCCAGCAGTGACCCAAGAGGGATAACTAAGGCCTACGAGCAGTACGTC. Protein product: CASSDPRGITKAYEQYV.

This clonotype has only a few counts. The CDR3 DNA is TGTGCCAGCAGTCTCTCGGGGGCGAATTCACCCCTCCACTTT. This translates into CASSLSGANSPLHF. The chain combines TRBV25-1 with TRBJ1-6, with D tentatively TRBD1 (6 bases). The V end lost 5 bases, the J end lost 7 bases, and 12 bases lay between the germline ends. The germline gives CDR1 MGHDK, CDR2 SYGVNS. The CDR3 covers 14 residues.

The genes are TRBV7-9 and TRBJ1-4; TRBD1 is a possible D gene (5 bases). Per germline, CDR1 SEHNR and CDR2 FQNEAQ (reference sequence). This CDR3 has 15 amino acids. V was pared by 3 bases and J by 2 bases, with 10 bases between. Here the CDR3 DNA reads TGTGCCAGCAGCTTCTCGGGACTGACTAATGAAAAACTGTTTTTT. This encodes CASSFSGLTNEKLFF. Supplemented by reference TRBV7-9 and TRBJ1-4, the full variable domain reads DTGVSQNPRHKITKRGQNVTFRCDPISEHNRLYWYRQTLGQGPEFLTYFQNEAQLEKSRLLSDRFSAERPKGSFSTLEIQRTEQGDSAMYLCASSFSGLTNEKLFFGSGTQLSVL.

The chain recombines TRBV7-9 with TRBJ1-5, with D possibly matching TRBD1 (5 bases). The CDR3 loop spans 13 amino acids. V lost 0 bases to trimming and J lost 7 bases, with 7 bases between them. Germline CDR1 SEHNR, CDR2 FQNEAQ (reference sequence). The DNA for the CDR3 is TGTGCCAGCAGCTTAGCAGGGGAGCAGCCCCAGCATTTT. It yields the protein CASSLAGEQPQHF.

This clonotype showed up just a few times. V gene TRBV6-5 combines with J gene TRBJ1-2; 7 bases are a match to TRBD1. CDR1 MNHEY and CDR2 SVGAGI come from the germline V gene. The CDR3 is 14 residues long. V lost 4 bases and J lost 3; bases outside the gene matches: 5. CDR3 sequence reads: CASSSHTGDYGYTF. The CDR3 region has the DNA TGTGCCAGCAGTTCGCATACAGGGGACTATGGCTACACCTTC.

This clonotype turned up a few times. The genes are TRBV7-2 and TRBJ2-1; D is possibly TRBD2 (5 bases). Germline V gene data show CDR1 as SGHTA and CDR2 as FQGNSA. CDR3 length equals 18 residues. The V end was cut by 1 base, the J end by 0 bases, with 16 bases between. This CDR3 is CASSLVGLPRPSYNEQFF. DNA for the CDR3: TGTGCCAGCAGCTTAGTCGGACTCCCAAGACCCTCCTACAATGAGCAGTTCTTC.

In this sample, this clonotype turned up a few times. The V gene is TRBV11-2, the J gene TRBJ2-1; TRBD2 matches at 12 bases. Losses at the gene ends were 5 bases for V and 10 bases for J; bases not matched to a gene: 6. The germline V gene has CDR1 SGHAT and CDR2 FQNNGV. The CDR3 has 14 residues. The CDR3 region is CASSHGLAGREQFF. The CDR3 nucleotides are TGTGCCAGCAGCCACGGACTAGCGGGAAGAGAGCAGTTCTTC.

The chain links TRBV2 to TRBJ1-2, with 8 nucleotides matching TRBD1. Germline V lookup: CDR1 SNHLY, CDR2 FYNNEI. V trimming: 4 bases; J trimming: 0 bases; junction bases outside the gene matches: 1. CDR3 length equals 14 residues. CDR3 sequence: CASSGDRSNYGYTF. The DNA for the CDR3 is TGTGCCAGCAGTGGGGACAGGTCTAACTATGGCTACACCTTC.

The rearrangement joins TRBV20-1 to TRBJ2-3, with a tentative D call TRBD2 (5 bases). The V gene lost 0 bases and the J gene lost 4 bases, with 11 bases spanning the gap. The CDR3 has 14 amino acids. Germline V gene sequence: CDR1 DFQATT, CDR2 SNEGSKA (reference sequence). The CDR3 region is CSAREALAADTQYF. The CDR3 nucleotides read TGCAGTGCTAGAGAGGCTCTAGCAGCAGATACGCAGTATTTT.

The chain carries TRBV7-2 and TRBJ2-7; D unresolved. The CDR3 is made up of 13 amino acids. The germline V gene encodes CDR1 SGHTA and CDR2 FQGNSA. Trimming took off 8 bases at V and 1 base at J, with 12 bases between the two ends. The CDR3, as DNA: TGTGCCAGCGGGCTCGCGGTATCCTACGAGCAGTACTTC. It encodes CASGLAVSYEQYF.

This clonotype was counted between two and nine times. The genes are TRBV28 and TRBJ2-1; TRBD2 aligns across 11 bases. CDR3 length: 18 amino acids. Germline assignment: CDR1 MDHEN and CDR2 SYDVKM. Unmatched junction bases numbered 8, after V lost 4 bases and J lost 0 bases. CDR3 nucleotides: TGTGCCAGCAGTTCGCCGACTAGCGGGACAGCCTCCTACAATGAGCAGTTCTTC. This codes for CASSSPTSGTASYNEQFF. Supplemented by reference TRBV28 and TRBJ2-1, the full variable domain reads DVKVTQSSRYLVKRTGEKVFLECVQDMDHENMFWYRQDPGLGLRLIYFSYDVKMKEKGDIPEGYSVSREKKERFSLILESASTNQTSMYLCASSSPTSGTASYNEQFFGPGTRLTVL.

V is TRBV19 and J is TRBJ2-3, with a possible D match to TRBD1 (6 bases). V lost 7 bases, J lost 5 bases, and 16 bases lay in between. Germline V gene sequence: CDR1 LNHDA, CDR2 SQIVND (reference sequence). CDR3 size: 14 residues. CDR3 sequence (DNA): TGTGCCAGTACAGAACAGGGCCCTCAAGATACGCAGTATTTT. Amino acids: CASTEQGPQDTQYF.

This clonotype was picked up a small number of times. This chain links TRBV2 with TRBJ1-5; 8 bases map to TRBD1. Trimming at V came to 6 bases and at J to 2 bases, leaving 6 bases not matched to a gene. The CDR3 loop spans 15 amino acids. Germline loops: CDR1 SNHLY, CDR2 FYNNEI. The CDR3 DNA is TGTGCCAGCAGGGACGGACAGGGAGGCAATCAGCCCCAGCATTTT. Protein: CASRDGQGGNQPQHF. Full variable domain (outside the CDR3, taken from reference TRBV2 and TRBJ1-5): EPEVTQTPSHQVTQMGQEVILRCVPISNHLYFYWYRQILGQKVEFLVSFYNNEISEKSEIFDDQFSVERPDGSNFTLKIRSTKLEDSAMYFCASRDGQGGNQPQHFGDGTRLSIL.

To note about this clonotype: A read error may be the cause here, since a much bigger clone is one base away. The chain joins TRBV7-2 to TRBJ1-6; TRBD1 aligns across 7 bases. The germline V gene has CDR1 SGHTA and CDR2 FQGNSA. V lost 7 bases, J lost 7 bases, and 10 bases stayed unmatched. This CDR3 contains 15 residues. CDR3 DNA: TGTGCCAGCATGGGGGGCAGGGGGGGGAATTCACCCCTCCACTTT. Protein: CASMGGRGGNSPLHF.

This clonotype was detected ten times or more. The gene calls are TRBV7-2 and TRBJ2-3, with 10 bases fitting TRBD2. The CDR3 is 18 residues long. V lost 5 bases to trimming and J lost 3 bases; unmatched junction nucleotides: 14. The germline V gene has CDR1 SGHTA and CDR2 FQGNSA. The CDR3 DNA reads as TGTGCCAGCAGCCCCACACGGACTAGCGGCCTCGGGACAGATACGCAGTATTTT. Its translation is CASSPTRTSGLGTDTQYF.

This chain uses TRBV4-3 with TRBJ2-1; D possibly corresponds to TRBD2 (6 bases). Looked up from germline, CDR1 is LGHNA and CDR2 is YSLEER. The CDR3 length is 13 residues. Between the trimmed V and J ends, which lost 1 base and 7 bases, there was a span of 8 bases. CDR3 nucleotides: TGCGCCAGCAGCCAAGTTAGCGGTAATGAGCAGTTCTTC. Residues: CASSQVSGNEQFF.

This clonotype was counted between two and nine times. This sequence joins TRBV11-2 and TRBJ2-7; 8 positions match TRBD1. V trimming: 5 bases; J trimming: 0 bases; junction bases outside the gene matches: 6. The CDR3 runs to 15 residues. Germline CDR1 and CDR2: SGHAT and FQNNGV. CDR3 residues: CASSPGTGLSYEQYF. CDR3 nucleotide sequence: TGTGCCAGCAGCCCCGGGACAGGCCTCTCCTACGAGCAGTACTTC.